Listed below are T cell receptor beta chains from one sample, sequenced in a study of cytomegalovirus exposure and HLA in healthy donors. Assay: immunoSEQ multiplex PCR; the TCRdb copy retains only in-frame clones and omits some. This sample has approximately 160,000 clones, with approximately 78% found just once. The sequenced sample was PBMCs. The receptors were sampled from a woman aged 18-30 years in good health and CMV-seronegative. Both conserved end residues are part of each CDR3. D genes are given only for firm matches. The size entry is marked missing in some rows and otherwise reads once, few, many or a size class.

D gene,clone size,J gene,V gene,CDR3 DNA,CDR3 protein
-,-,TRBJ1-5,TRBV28,TGTGCCAGCAGTTTGTTTTCTGGGGCAGGTCAGCCCCAGCATTTT,CASSLFSGAGQPQHF
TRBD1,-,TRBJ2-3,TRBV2,TGTGCCAGCAGTGCTACAGGGGGAGGCACAGATACGCAGTATTTT,CASSATGGGTDTQYF
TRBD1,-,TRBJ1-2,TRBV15,TGTGCCACCAGCAGAGACGTAGCAGGGGGGTATGGCTACACCTTC,CATSRDVAGGYGYTF
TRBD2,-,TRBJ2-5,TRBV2,TGTGCCAGCAGTGATACGCGGGAGCAGTACTTC,CASSDTREQYF
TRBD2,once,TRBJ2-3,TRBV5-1,TGCGCCAGCAGCCGACGACTAGCAGCAGATACGCAGTATTTT,CASSRRLAADTQYF
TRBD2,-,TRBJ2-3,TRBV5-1,TGCGCCAGCAGCTTGGACGTGGGAGGGGCGACAGATACGCAGTATTTT,CASSLDVGGATDTQYF
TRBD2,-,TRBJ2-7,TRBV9,TGTGCCAGCAGCACCACAGCGGGAAGATACGAGCAGTACTTC,CASSTTAGRYEQYF
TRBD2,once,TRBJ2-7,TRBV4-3,TGCGCCAGCAGCCAAGAGTCGGGGGGAACCTACGAGCAGTACTTC,CASSQESGGTYEQYF
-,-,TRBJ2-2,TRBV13,TGTGCCTGCGGTCCTAACACCGGGGAGCTGTTTTTT,CACGPNTGELFF
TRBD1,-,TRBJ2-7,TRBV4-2,TGTGCCAGCAGCCAAGGGTACGGACAGGGATCGTACGAGCAGTACTTC,CASSQGYGQGSYEQYF
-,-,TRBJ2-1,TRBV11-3,TGTGCCAGCAGCCAAATAGACAATGAGCAGTTCTTC,CASSQIDNEQFF
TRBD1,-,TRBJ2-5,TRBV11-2,TGTGCCAGCAGCCCCAGGGGGTCGCGGGAGACCCAGTACTTC,CASSPRGSRETQYF
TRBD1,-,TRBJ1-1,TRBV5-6,TGTGCCAGCAGCTTGTGGGACAGTAACACTGAAGCTTTCTTT,CASSLWDSNTEAFF
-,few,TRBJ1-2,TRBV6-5,TGTGCCAGCAGTTACTCGAGGTCTGAGAGGGGCTACACCTTC,CASSYSRSERGYTF
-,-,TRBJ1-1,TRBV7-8,TGTGCCAGCAGCGTATTGGACGGAGGGTCGGACACTGAAGCTTTCTTT,CASSVLDGGSDTEAFF
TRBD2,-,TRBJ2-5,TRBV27,TGTGCCAGCAGTTTGGGAGGGGCCCAAGAGACCCAGTACTTC,CASSLGGAQETQYF
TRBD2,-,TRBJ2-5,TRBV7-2,TGTGCCAGCAGCTTATTGCTAGCGGGAGAGACCCAGTACTTC,CASSLLLAGETQYF
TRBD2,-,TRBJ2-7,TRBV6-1,TGTGCCAGCAGTGAAGTCACTAGCGGGAGTAACGAGCAGTACTTC,CASSEVTSGSNEQYF
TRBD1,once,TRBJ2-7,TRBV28,TGTGCCAGCAGTATGGGACAGGGAGACGAGCAGTACTTC,CASSMGQGDEQYF
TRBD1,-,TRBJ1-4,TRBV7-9,TGTTCCAGCAGCTTTGAGACAGGGGAGGGTGAAAAACTGTTTTTT,CSSSFETGEGEKLFF
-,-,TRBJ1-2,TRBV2,TGTGCCAGCAGTGATGAAGTGTTCGTACGGGGGAGAAGTGGTGGCTACACCTTC,CASSDEVFVRGRSGGYTF
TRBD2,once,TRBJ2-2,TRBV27,TGTGCCAGCAGTTTCGGAGGGGCGGGAGAACCCGGGGAGCTGTTTTTT,CASSFGGAGEPGELFF